In this sample, the clone carrying this TCR beta chain turned up many times. Its target is not known. The sample comes from a study of T cells after posttransplantation cyclophosphamide. General study findings and limits: Tissue-infiltrating T cells from skin or gut overlapped little with blood T cells. TRB clonality was highly associated with recipient CMV seropositivity and reactivation. Donor-recipient repertoire similarity was low at 1-2 months, rising over year one.

A marrow graft followed busulfan-fludarabine conditioning, with cyclophosphamide on days +3 and +4. Per germline, CDR1 LNHNV and CDR2 YYDKDF (reference sequence). The V gene lost 5 bases and the J gene lost 8 bases, with 18 bases spanning the gap. This CDR3 is 15 amino acids long. The table came from immunoSEQ multiplex PCR; TCRdb's copy has only in-frame clones and leaves some out. Observed are some 10,000 clones, no singletons, with the top ten taking 26%. The TCR was taken from a female patient in her thirties or forties who received an allogeneic stem cell transplant from a related donor, was CMV-positive, and had no GVHD. Some T cells may be provided by the graft donor. The genes are TRBV15 and TRBJ1-4; D unresolved. The source was PBMCs, collected after allogeneic stem cell transplant with posttransplant cyclophosphamide. DNA of the CDR3: TGTGCCACCAGCGGATTAGCGTCCCCGGGCGAAAAACTGTTTTTT. Translated: CATSGLASPGEKLFF.